This T cell receptor beta chain derives from a study of CD8+ T cells in alopecia areata (dated by TCRdb to 2016 to 2019). Some background on the complete study: High-throughput TCRbeta sequencing was used to examine T cell clonal expansion in alopecia areata in both the C3H/HeJ mouse model and human patients. Human TCRbeta sequencing covered scalp tissue and sorted CD4+ and CD8+ peripheral blood T cells from patchy and totalis/universalis alopecia areata patients and healthy controls. Scalp clonality was compared among normal scalp (n=4), patchy alopecia areata scalp (n=8), and alopecia totalis/universalis scalp (n=8). RNA was extracted with the PAXgene miRNA kit for fixed scalp, the miRNeasy kit for PBMCs, and the RNeasy kit for mouse skin. Amplification of TCRbeta CDR3 regions was done by immunoSEQ multiplex PCR using 35 Vbeta forward primers and 13 Jbeta reverse primers.

In about five patients from the biomarker study, CD4+ cells were sorted further to obtain CD25+CD127- cells. Peripheral blood and lesional scalp punch biopsies were obtained from patients with alopecia areata. After PBMCs were isolated by density centrifugation and stained for CD3, CD4 and CD8, a FACSAria was used to sort CD4+ and CD8+ T cells. The untreated alopecia areata patients were recruited through a multicenter biomarker study. V and J are truncated by 1 base and 1 base respectively, leaving an intervening sequence of 8 bases. Looking up the germline V gene yields CDR1 SGHRS and CDR2 YFSETQ. The CDR3 numbers 14 residues from cysteine through phenylalanine. Solely the CDR3 DNA is kept, with 42 bases framed from the first base. Of note for this clone: The specificity of this receptor is unknown. No base quality values were provided; no much bigger clone lies one nucleotide off.

Library generation was performed with the immunoSEQ multiplex PCR assay. RNA was extracted from all samples and reverse transcribed into cDNA as template for TCR sequencing. First-strand cDNA was synthesized using SuperScript III with a 2:1 mix of oligo-dT and random hexamers. A synthetic immune receptor repertoire was used to measure amplification bias, and any remaining bias was corrected computationally. The original pipeline was this. Raw reads were preprocessed to remove errors, and CDR3 was defined according to IMGT conventions as the region from the conserved cysteine to phenylalanine. Clonality was computed by normalizing Shannon entropy by log2 of the number of productive unique TCRs and subtracting the result from 1. Whether scalp clones were CD4 or CD8 was inferred by matching scalp TCRbeta sequences against CD4 and CD8 repertoires sorted from blood. TCRdb carries this immuneACCESS record with in-frame sequences only. Its versions omit some clonotypes, under half of them owing to an unresolved V gene in the studies checked, with the rest unexplained. V and J calls plus clone size are reproduced from that table; the DNA served to infer D and trimming. In this sample the table shows 37,000 or so clones, under 65% of which occur a single time. Over 1.5% of the sample rests with the top ten.

The research as a whole found: Higher clonality and more expanded CD8+ clones were observed in lesional scalp than in normal scalp, particularly in alopecia totalis/universalis, a finding suggestive of antigenic drive. Unlike mouse skin, which is dominated by gammadelta T cells, normal human skin has resident alphabeta T cells that are also sequenced, and this complicates analysis of the scalp TCR repertoire. Compared with mice, TCR sequences shared between patients were less clear, possibly partly because of HLA diversity across the patient population.

The sequence came from a human donor with alopecia areata. What was sequenced was CD4+ Tregs sorted from blood. The chain is encoded by TRBV5-1 joined to TRBJ1-1; the D gene identity is not certain. The CDR3 reads CASSLIQGNTEAFF. The sequence in DNA is TGCGCCAGCAGCTTGATTCAAGGGAACACTGAAGCTTTCTTT.